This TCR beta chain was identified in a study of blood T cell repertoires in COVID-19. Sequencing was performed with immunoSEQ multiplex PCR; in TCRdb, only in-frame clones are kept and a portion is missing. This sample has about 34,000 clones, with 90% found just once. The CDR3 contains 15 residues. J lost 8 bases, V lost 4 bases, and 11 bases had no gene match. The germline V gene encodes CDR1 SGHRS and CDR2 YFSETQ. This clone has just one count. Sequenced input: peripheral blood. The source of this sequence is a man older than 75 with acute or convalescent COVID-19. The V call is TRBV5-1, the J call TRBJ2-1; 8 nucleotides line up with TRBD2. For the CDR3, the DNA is TGCGCCAGCAGCCTATTAGCGGGGCTCATATATGAGCAGTTCTTC. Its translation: CASSLLAGLIYEQFF. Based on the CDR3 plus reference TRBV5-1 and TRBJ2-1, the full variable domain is KAGVTQTPRYLIKTRGQQVTLSCSPISGHRSVSWYQQTPGQGLQFLFEYFSETQRNKGNFPGRFSGRQFSNSRSEMNVSTLELGDSALYLCASSLLAGLIYEQFFGPGTRLTVL.